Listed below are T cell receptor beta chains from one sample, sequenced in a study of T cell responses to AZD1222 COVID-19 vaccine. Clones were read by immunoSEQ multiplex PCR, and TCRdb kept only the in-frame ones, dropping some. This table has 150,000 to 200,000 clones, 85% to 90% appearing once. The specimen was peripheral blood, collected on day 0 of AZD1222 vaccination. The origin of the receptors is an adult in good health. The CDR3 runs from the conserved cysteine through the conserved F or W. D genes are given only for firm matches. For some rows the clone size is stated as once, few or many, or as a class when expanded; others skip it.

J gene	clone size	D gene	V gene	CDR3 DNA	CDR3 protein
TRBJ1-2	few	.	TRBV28	TGTGCCACCCGAGCCAGCGGGGAATATGGCTACACCTTC	CATRASGEYGYTF
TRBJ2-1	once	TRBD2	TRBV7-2	TGTGCCAGCAGCCTTAGCGGGGGGGCCCCCAGTGAGCAGTTCTTC	CASSLSGGAPSEQFF
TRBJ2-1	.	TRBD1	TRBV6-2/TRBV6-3	TGTGCCAGCAGTTACTTCGGGACAGGGGCATATGAGCAGTTCTTC	CASSYFGTGAYEQFF
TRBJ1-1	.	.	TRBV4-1	TGCGCCAGCAGCCAAGATTTGAGGATTCTGAACACTGAAGCTTTCTTT	CASSQDLRILNTEAFF
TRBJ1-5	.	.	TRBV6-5	TGTGCCAGCAGTTACTGGCAGGGCCATCAGCCCCAGCATTTT	CASSYWQGHQPQHF
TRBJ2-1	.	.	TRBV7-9	TGTGCCAGCAGCTTACTCGGGAGTGACGTCGATGAGCAGTTCTTC	CASSLLGSDVDEQFF
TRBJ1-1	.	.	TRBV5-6	TGTGCCAGCAGCTTCTGGGCCGGGAGCGCTTTCTTT	CASSFWAGSAFF
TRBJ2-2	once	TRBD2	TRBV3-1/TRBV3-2	TGTGCCAGCAGCTTAGGGCTAGCGGGGGGCGCGAACACCGGGGAGCTGTTTTTT	CASSLGLAGGANTGELFF
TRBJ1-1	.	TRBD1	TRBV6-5	TGTGCCAGCAGTTCTGTGGGACAGGGTGGCACTGAAGCTTTCTTT	CASSSVGQGGTEAFF
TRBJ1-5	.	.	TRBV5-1	TGCGCCAGCAGCTTGGATTGGGGCAGTCAGCCCCAGCATTTT	CASSLDWGSQPQHF
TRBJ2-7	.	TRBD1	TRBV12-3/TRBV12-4	TGTGCCAGCAGCGGGACAGGATGGAACGAGCAGTACTTC	CASSGTGWNEQYF
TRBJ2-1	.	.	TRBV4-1	TGCGCCAGCAGCCAAGTCCTAGTAGCGGTCCCCTATGACAATGAGCAGTTCTTC	CASSQVLVAVPYDNEQFF
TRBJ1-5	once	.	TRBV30	TGTGCCTGGAGTGGACAGGCGGGACAGCCCCAGCATTTT	CAWSGQAGQPQHF
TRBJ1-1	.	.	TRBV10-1	TGCGCCAGCACGTTGAACGGCGGAGGGAACACTGAAGCTTTCTTT	CASTLNGGGNTEAFF
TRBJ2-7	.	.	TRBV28	TGTGCCAGCAGTTTAGGGGACGTCACGGGGGAGCAGTACTTC	CASSLGDVTGEQYF
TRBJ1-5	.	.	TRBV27	TGTGCCAGCAGTCCAGGGACCGGGAATCAGCCCCAGCATTTT	CASSPGTGNQPQHF